A selection of T cell receptor beta chains follows, all from one sample in a study of human T cells and chemical hapten exposure. Using its own MiXCR run on the RACE reads, TCRdb lists one record per CDR3 protein. The data show 85,000 to 100,000 distinct CDR3 sequences, roughly 27% seen once. The sequencing used whole blood, collected in connection with sensitization to the hapten diphenylcyclopropenone (DPC). These receptors all come from a man aged 35 to 55 with alopecia areata. Some clones in this sample may be carry-over from other donors' samples. Both conserved end residues are trimmed from each CDR3. The order of the fields is J gene, V gene, CDR3 protein.

TRBJ1-4,TRBV6-1,ASSVLGARANEKLF
TRBJ2-7,TRBV4-3,ASSQVGGAEQY
TRBJ2-3,TRBV7-9,ASPTEREEADTQY
TRBJ2-1,TRBV5-5,ASRRDRAHNEQF
TRBJ1-4,TRBV11-2,ASSPQRNPEKLF
TRBJ2-1,TRBV18,ASSPSLNDEQF
TRBJ2-7,TRBV12-3/TRBV12-4,ASSNSGRNSGEQY
TRBJ2-3,TRBV4-3,ASSQGPWTSGPDTQY
TRBJ2-3,TRBV28,ASSFPIPDTQY
TRBJ2-7,TRBV6-5,ASRPSWGASAYEQY
TRBJ2-3,TRBV3-1,ASSQDLAGVGDTQY
TRBJ1-5,TRBV12-3/TRBV12-4,ASARGQHVSNQPQH